This is a list of T cell receptor beta chains from one sample in a study of control samples from healthy donors and cancer patients. Method: immunoSEQ multiplex PCR; TCRdb's copy keeps in-frame clones and lacks some. Of about 80,000 clones listed, roughly 91% are singletons. Sequenced input: blood. The receptors were sampled from a man aged 45 to 65 in good health. CDR3s include the opening cysteine and the closing phenylalanine or tryptophan. The D gene is left open where the match is weak. Rows may omit the clone size; those that give it use once, few, many or a size class.

j_call d_call v_call clone_size cdr3_length cdr3_aa cdr3_nt
TRBJ2-1 TRBD2 TRBV7-2 - 16 CASSLDGLAGWNEQFF TGTGCCAGCAGCTTAGACGGGCTAGCGGGGTGGAATGAGCAGTTCTTC
TRBJ1-3 TRBD1 TRBV2 - 16 CASSEGTGWSGNTIYF TGTGCCAGCAGTGAAGGGACAGGGTGGTCAGGAAACACCATATATTTT
TRBJ2-2 - TRBV5-1 - 18 CASSLGAGGRAHTGELFF TGCGCCAGCAGCTTGGGCGCCGGAGGCAGGGCTCACACCGGGGAGCTGTTTTTT
TRBJ1-4 - TRBV18 - 14 CASSLFEMGEKLFF TGTGCCAGCTCACTCTTTGAGATGGGCGAAAAACTGTTTTTT
TRBJ2-2 TRBD1 TRBV27 - 15 CASRPDRGRIGELFF TGTGCCAGCAGACCCGACAGGGGGAGGATCGGGGAGCTGTTTTTT
TRBJ1-3 - TRBV5-1 - 14 CASSLATAGNTIYF TGCGCCAGCAGCTTGGCGACAGCGGGAAACACCATATATTTT
TRBJ2-7 TRBD2 TRBV6-7 - 15 CASPECGGPSYEQYF TGTGCCAGCCCGGAGTGCGGGGGGCCTTCCTACGAGCAGTACTTC
TRBJ1-5 - TRBV5-1 once 14 CASSLVGGDQPQHF TGCGCCAGCAGCTTGGTCGGAGGGGATCAGCCCCAGCATTTT
TRBJ2-2 - TRBV21-1 - 16 CASSKRRGAFTGELFF TGTGCCAGCAGCAAAAGGAGGGGGGCGTTCACCGGGGAGCTGTTTTTT
TRBJ1-1 TRBD1 TRBV4-1 - 18 CASSQVLTQGALNTEAFF TGCGCCAGCAGCCAAGTCCTTACACAGGGGGCCTTGAACACTGAAGCTTTCTTT
TRBJ1-5 - TRBV5-1 once 13 CASSFSGDQPQHF TGCGCCAGCAGCTTCTCAGGGGATCAGCCCCAGCATTTT
TRBJ2-3 - TRBV25-1 - 15 CASSDYGTGEDTQYF TGTGCCAGCAGTGACTATGGGACGGGGGAAGATACGCAGTATTTT
TRBJ2-5 - TRBV2 once 12 CASLTGQETQYF TGTGCCAGCCTGACGGGCCAAGAGACCCAGTACTTC
TRBJ2-7 - TRBV27 - 15 CASSAQPTGSYEQYF TGTGCCAGCAGTGCACAGCCTACAGGGTCCTACGAGCAGTACTTC
TRBJ2-1 - TRBV7-2 - 14 CASSLKSLGKEQFF TGTGCCAGCAGCTTAAAATCCTTGGGTAAAGAGCAGTTCTTC
TRBJ1-1 - TRBV9 - 12 CASSLTGSEAFF TGTGCCAGCAGCCTCACAGGGAGTGAAGCTTTCTTT
TRBJ2-1 - TRBV6-5 few 11 CASRGLEEQFF TGTGCCAGCAGGGGACTGGAAGAGCAGTTCTTC
TRBJ1-2 - TRBV24-1 - 14 CATSDERQEVGYTF TGTGCCACCAGTGATGAAAGACAGGAAGTTGGCTACACCTTC
TRBJ2-5 - TRBV27 - 13 CASSFRWGETQYF TGTGCCAGCAGTTTTCGGTGGGGAGAGACCCAGTACTTC
TRBJ2-5 TRBD1 TRBV5-1 - 15 CASSLGGQGLETQYF TGCGCCAGCAGCTTGGGGGGACAGGGCCTGGAGACCCAGTACTTC
TRBJ1-2 - TRBV5-4 - 13 CASSLGTNYGYTF TGTGCCAGCAGCCTCGGGACAAACTATGGCTACACCTTC
TRBJ2-1 - TRBV9 - 16 CASSGQTVPMGNEQFF TGTGCCAGCAGCGGCCAGACAGTCCCGATGGGCAATGAGCAGTTCTTC
TRBJ1-1 - TRBV7-2 - 13 CASSPGFSPEAFF TGTGCCAGCAGCCCTGGGTTCTCTCCTGAAGCTTTCTTT
TRBJ2-1 TRBD2 TRBV11-3 - 12 CASSTSGDEQFF TGTGCCAGCAGCACCAGCGGGGATGAGCAGTTCTTC
TRBJ1-1 TRBD1 TRBV6-5 - 15 CASSYPPGSGGQAFF TGTGCCAGCAGTTACCCGCCGGGCTCCGGGGGACAGGCTTTCTTT
TRBJ2-3 - TRBV25-1 - 14 CASSELEFTDTQYF TGTGCCAGCAGTGAATTAGAGTTCACAGATACGCAGTATTTT
TRBJ1-2 - TRBV2 - 15 CASSRAVGVENGYTF TGTGCCAGCAGTCGAGCCGTGGGGGTGGAAAATGGCTACACCTTC
TRBJ2-5 - TRBV7-2 - 12 CASSPPSETQYF TGTGCCAGCAGCCCCCCGTCGGAGACCCAGTACTTC
TRBJ2-7 - TRBV5-6 - 15 CASSLIHREIYEQYF TGTGCCAGCAGCTTAATCCACAGGGAGATCTACGAGCAGTACTTC
TRBJ2-7 - TRBV24-1 - 12 CATSDFQGRQYF TGTGCCACCAGTGATTTTCAGGGGAGGCAGTACTTC
TRBJ1-2 TRBD1 TRBV5-1 - 14 CASSLGGGLYGYTF TGCGCCAGCAGCTTGGGAGGGGGCCTCTATGGCTACACCTTC
TRBJ2-7 - TRBV14 - 16 CASSPYAGTSSYEQYF TGTGCCAGCAGTCCTTATGCGGGGACGAGCTCCTACGAGCAGTACTTC
TRBJ2-1 - TRBV29-1 - 14 CSVEATALRGEQFF TGCAGCGTTGAAGCGACAGCGCTGCGCGGTGAGCAGTTCTTC
TRBJ2-3 - TRBV5-4 - 13 CASSFAGQGTQYF TGTGCCAGCAGCTTCGCCGGTCAGGGTACGCAGTATTTT
TRBJ2-5 - TRBV10-2 - 12 CASSWTEETQYF TGCGCCAGCAGTTGGACAGAGGAGACCCAGTACTTC
TRBJ1-1 - TRBV14 - 14 CASSQGRDWTEAFF TGTGCCAGCAGCCAAGGCAGGGATTGGACTGAAGCTTTCTTT
TRBJ2-3 - TRBV10-1 - 14 CASNEGDSTDTQYF TGCGCCAGCAACGAGGGCGACAGCACAGATACGCAGTATTTT
TRBJ1-1 - TRBV12-3/TRBV12-4 - 12 CASKTGYTEAFF TGTGCCAGCAAAACAGGGTACACTGAAGCTTTCTTT
TRBJ2-3 TRBD2 TRBV7-9 - 15 CASSPRTSGGYTQYF TGTGCCAGCAGCCCGCGGACTAGCGGGGGGTATACGCAGTATTTT
TRBJ2-5 - TRBV14 - 17 CASSQDLAGDPQETQYF TGTGCCAGCAGCCAAGATCTGGCAGGGGATCCACAAGAGACCCAGTACTTC
TRBJ2-1 - TRBV7-2 - 16 CASSPQSALLNNEQFF TGTGCCAGCAGCCCGCAGAGTGCGTTATTAAACAATGAGCAGTTCTTC
TRBJ2-1 TRBD2 TRBV19 - 17 CASSIGMGGPGVNEQFF TGTGCCAGTAGTATAGGAATGGGAGGGCCCGGGGTCAATGAGCAGTTCTTC
TRBJ2-7 TRBD2 TRBV6-5 - 15 CASRTLGGGAPEQYF TGTGCCAGCAGGACCTTGGGCGGGGGGGCTCCCGAGCAGTACTTC
TRBJ1-4 TRBD1 TRBV18 few 16 CASSLSTGGTNEKLFF TGTGCCAGCTCACTATCGACAGGGGGAACTAATGAAAAACTGTTTTTT
TRBJ2-1 TRBD2 TRBV9 once 16 CASSVGLAGAYNEQFF TGTGCCAGCAGCGTAGGACTAGCGGGGGCTTACAATGAGCAGTTCTTC
TRBJ1-1 - TRBV10-1 once 16 CATSTGWTEMNTEAFF TGCGCCACCAGTACTGGCTGGACAGAGATGAACACTGAAGCTTTCTTT
TRBJ2-7 - TRBV21-1 - 17 CASSKGPNRGASYEQYF TGTGCCAGCAGCAAAGGGCCTAACAGGGGGGCCTCCTACGAGCAGTACTTC
TRBJ2-4 TRBD1 TRBV27 - 15 CASSSRGTAKNIQYF TGTGCCAGCAGTTCCAGGGGGACAGCCAAAAACATTCAGTACTTC
TRBJ2-7 - TRBV21-1 - 15 CASSKGEGIPYEQYF TGTGCCAGCAGCAAAGGGGAGGGGATCCCCTACGAGCAGTACTTC
TRBJ2-1 TRBD2 TRBV10-3 once 16 CAISEQRGGGGNEQFF TGTGCCATCAGTGAGCAAAGGGGCGGCGGGGGCAATGAGCAGTTCTTC
TRBJ2-1 TRBD2 TRBV7-7 - 14 CASSLASGGNEQFF TGTGCCAGCAGCTTGGCTAGCGGGGGCAATGAGCAGTTCTTC
TRBJ2-5 TRBD2 TRBV7-2 - 15 CASSSSQLAQETQYF TGTGCCAGCAGCTCATCTCAACTAGCGCAAGAGACCCAGTACTTC
TRBJ2-3 - TRBV2 - 14 CASSSGRRTDTQYF TGTGCCAGCAGTTCGGGGAGGAGGACAGATACGCAGTATTTT
TRBJ2-7 TRBD1 TRBV19 - 15 CASSPLDRGWNEQYF TGTGCCAGTAGTCCCCTGGACAGGGGGTGGAACGAGCAGTACTTC
TRBJ2-3 - TRBV14 - 18 CASSQDPDSRKGTDTQYF TGTGCCAGCAGCCAAGATCCAGACTCCCGAAAGGGCACAGATACGCAGTATTTT